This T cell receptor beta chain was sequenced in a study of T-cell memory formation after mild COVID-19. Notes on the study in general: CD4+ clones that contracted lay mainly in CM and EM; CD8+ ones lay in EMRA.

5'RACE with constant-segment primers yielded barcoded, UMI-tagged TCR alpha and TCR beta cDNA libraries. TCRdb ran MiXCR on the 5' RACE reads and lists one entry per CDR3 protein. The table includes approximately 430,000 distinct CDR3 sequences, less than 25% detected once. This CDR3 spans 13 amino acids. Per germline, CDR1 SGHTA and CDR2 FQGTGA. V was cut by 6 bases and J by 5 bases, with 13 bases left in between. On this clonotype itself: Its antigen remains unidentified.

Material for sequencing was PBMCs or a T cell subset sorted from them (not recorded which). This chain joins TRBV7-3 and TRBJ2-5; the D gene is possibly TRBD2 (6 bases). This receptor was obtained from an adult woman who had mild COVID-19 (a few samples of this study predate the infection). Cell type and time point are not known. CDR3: CASRKSREETQYF. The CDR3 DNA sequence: TGTGCCAGCAGGAAGTCACGGGAGGAGACCCAGTACTTC.